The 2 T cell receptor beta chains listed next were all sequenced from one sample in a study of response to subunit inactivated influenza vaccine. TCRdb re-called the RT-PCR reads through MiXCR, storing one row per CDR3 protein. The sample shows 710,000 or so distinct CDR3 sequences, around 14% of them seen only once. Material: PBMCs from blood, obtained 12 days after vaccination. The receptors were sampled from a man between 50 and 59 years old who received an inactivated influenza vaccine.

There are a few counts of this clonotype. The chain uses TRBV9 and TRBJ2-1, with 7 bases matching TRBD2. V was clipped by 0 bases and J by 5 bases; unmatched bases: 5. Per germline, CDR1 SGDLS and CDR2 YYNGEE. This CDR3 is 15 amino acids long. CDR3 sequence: CASSVGGGPHNEQFF. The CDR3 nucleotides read TGTGCCAGCAGCGTAGGGGGAGGGCCTCACAATGAGCAGTTCTTC.

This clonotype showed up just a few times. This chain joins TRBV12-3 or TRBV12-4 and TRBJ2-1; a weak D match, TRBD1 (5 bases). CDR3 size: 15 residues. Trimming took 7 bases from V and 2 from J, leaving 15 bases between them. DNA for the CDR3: TGTGCCAGCAACCTTGGGGCAGGGCCCTACAATGAGCAGTTCTTC. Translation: CASNLGAGPYNEQFF.